Sequencing of this TCR beta chain was carried out in a study of blood T cell repertoires in COVID-19. Study-wide background: Material from acute and convalescent COVID-19 was sourced from the United States, Italy and Spain. Nucleic acid was either cDNA or gDNA, and it came from T cells, B-cell-depleted T cells, or PBMCs.

Authors' data handling: By means of reference gene primer amplification, nucleated cell counts were estimated. Sequencing used immunoSEQ multiplex PCR; TCRdb keeps in-frame clones, though not all of them. D and trimming come from the DNA, and the V and J calls and clone size come from that table. The sample has around 200,000 clones; over 65% are singletons. The CDR3 consists of 19 residues. Trimming shortened V by 5 bases and J by 1 base, and 23 bases separated the two germline ends. Germline CDR1 and CDR2: KGHDR and SFDVKD. The sequencing sample was made of peripheral blood. The chain recombines TRBV24-1 with TRBJ2-4; the D gene is possibly TRBD2 (5 bases). This TCR was recovered from a person aged 70 to 79 with COVID-19, enrolled during active disease. CDR3 bases: TGTGCCACCAGTGGTGTCGGGGAACCTTATTTGGGGGCCAAAAACATTCAGTACTTC. Its translation is CATSGVGEPYLGAKNIQYF.